This T cell receptor beta chain is drawn from a study of early T cells in non-severe SARS-CoV-2 infection. Each CDR3 protein is one row after TCRdb ran MiXCR on the 5' RACE reads. Counted here are 60,000 to 75,000 distinct CDR3 sequences, roughly an eighth occurring once; the ten biggest clones make up approximately 5%. CDR1 and CDR2 from the germline V gene are SGHTA and FQGNSA. Trimming stripped 7 bases from V and 3 bases from J, with 12 bases between. This CDR3 contains 13 residues. This clonotype was counted ten times or more. This receptor was identified in an adult who was a healthcare worker with PCR-confirmed SARS-CoV-2 infection or an uninfected control (not recorded which). This sample comprised whole blood, obtained at baseline. This chain links TRBV7-2 with TRBJ1-1; D is ambiguous. CDR3 amino acids: CASNSARDTEAFF. Written as DNA, the CDR3 is TGTGCCAGCAACTCAGCACGCGACACTGAAGCTTTCTTT.